This is a list of T cell receptor beta chains from one sample in a study of cytomegalovirus exposure and HLA in healthy donors. This table comes from immunoSEQ multiplex PCR, and its TCRdb copy is limited to in-frame clones, with some not included. Altogether around 150,000 clones are present, 82% being singletons, with the ten largest covering roughly 1.4%. The sample was PBMCs. These receptors all stem from a man between 25 and 39 years old in good health and CMV-seropositive. The CDR3 runs from the conserved cysteine through the conserved F or W. A D gene is named only where the DNA matches it firmly. Where a row states a size, it is once, few, many or the class of an expanded clone; other rows omit it.

D	size	V	J	CDR3	DNA
TRBD2	NA	TRBV28	TRBJ2-3	CASTAGGSTDTQYF	TGTGCCAGCACCGCGGGGGGCAGCACAGATACGCAGTATTTT
NA	NA	TRBV28	TRBJ2-7	CASSLGASSYEQYF	TGTGCCAGCAGTCTTGGGGCGAGCTCCTACGAGCAGTACTTC
TRBD2	once	TRBV10-3	TRBJ2-2	CAITSGPGLENTGELFF	TGTGCCATCACCTCGGGGCCGGGACTAGAGAACACCGGGGAGCTGTTTTTT
TRBD1	NA	TRBV18	TRBJ2-6	CASSGQGSGANVLTF	TGTGCCAGCTCGGGACAGGGGTCCGGGGCCAACGTCCTGACTTTC
NA	NA	TRBV28	TRBJ2-6	CASTTKSDPGANVLTF	TGTGCCAGCACTACCAAGAGCGACCCTGGGGCCAACGTCCTGACTTTC
NA	NA	TRBV19	TRBJ2-3	CASSTTGTGPDTQYF	TGTGCCAGTAGTACGACCGGGACTGGACCAGATACGCAGTATTTT
TRBD2	many	TRBV19	TRBJ2-7	CASSLTGGPYEQYF	TGTGCCAGTAGTCTAACGGGAGGGCCCTACGAGCAGTACTTC
NA	NA	TRBV5-6	TRBJ2-2	CASSHGLVPRELFF	TGTGCCAGCAGCCATGGACTGGTCCCAAGGGAGCTGTTTTTT
NA	NA	TRBV6-5	TRBJ1-4	CASSFGSGGRYEKLFF	TGTGCCAGCAGTTTCGGGTCCGGGGGGCGTTACGAAAAACTGTTTTTT
NA	NA	TRBV10-3	TRBJ1-5	CAISPTSGTQGQPQHF	TGTGCCATCAGCCCAACTTCCGGGACCCAGGGGCAGCCCCAGCATTTT
NA	NA	TRBV5-4	TRBJ2-2	CASSPWSSNTGELFF	TGTGCCAGCAGCCCATGGTCCAGTAACACCGGGGAGCTGTTTTTT
NA	NA	TRBV7-2	TRBJ1-1	CASSLTGQTNTEAFF	TGTGCCAGCAGCTTAACGGGACAAACGAACACTGAAGCTTTCTTT
NA	NA	TRBV28	TRBJ2-5	CASSLFAGGETQYF	TGTGCCAGCAGTTTATTTGCAGGGGGGGAGACCCAGTACTTC
TRBD1	NA	TRBV5-5	TRBJ1-6	CASSLGRGHSPLHF	TGTGCCAGCAGCTTGGGCAGGGGGCACTCACCCCTCCACTTT
NA	once	TRBV5-1	TRBJ1-1	CASSLLGGANTEAFF	TGCGCCAGCAGCTTGTTAGGCGGGGCCAACACTGAAGCTTTCTTT
TRBD2	NA	TRBV7-2	TRBJ2-5	CASSLVRVRTSGEETQYF	TGTGCCAGCAGCTTAGTTCGTGTCAGGACTAGCGGGGAAGAGACCCAGTACTTC
TRBD1	NA	TRBV11-2	TRBJ2-2	CASSLGAGTGGVGELFF	TGTGCCAGCAGCTTAGGGGCCGGGACAGGGGGCGTCGGGGAGCTGTTTTTT
TRBD1	once	TRBV27	TRBJ2-7	CAGSLGTVTYEQYF	TGTGCCGGCAGTCTGGGGACAGTTACCTACGAGCAGTACTTC
TRBD2	NA	TRBV27	TRBJ2-7	CASSRPIAGGSPEQYF	TGTGCCAGCAGTCGACCCATAGCGGGAGGATCGCCCGAGCAGTACTTC
TRBD2	NA	TRBV7-2	TRBJ2-5	CASSSLGLAGTETQYF	TGTGCCAGCAGCTCCCTCGGTCTAGCGGGGACGGAGACCCAGTACTTC
NA	NA	TRBV5-1	TRBJ2-7	CASSCGRHEQYF	TGCGCCAGCAGCTGCGGTCGGCACGAGCAGTACTTC
TRBD2	NA	TRBV7-8	TRBJ2-7	CASSKETSGAYEQYF	TGTGCCAGCAGCAAGGAGACTAGCGGAGCCTACGAGCAGTACTTC
TRBD2	NA	TRBV11-3	TRBJ2-1	CASSYPGLAGNEQFF	TGTGCCAGCAGTTACCCGGGACTAGCGGGCAATGAGCAGTTCTTC
NA	NA	TRBV5-1	TRBJ1-1	CASSLGVGANTEAFF	TGCGCCAGCAGCTTGGGGGTAGGGGCGAACACTGAAGCTTTCTTT
NA	NA	TRBV5-1	TRBJ2-5	CASSLLTAQETQYF	TGCGCCAGCAGCTTATTAACAGCCCAAGAGACCCAGTACTTC
NA	NA	TRBV14	TRBJ1-2	CASSQDPAGVRGYTF	TGTGCCAGCAGCCAAGATCCGGCAGGGGTGCGTGGCTACACCTTC
NA	few	TRBV28	TRBJ1-1	CASSFGRNEAFF	TGTGCCAGCAGTTTTGGCAGGAACGAAGCTTTCTTT
TRBD2	NA	TRBV11-2	TRBJ2-2	CASSLAGGGTGELFF	TGTGCCAGCAGCTTAGCGGGAGGAGGGACCGGGGAGCTGTTTTTT
NA	NA	TRBV28	TRBJ1-5	CASSLFEGQPQHF	TGTGCCAGCAGTTTATTCGAGGGACAGCCCCAGCATTTT
NA	NA	TRBV5-4	TRBJ1-1	CASSSPVTGNTEAFF	TGTGCCAGCAGCTCTCCAGTAACGGGGAACACTGAAGCTTTCTTT
TRBD1	NA	TRBV7-3	TRBJ2-5	CASSSRPGQGSGETQYF	TGTGCCAGCAGCTCTCGACCGGGACAGGGGTCGGGGGAGACCCAGTACTTC
TRBD1	NA	TRBV6-5	TRBJ1-2	CASRLGQGAHGYTF	TGTGCCAGCAGATTAGGACAGGGGGCGCATGGCTACACCTTC
NA	few	TRBV6-6	TRBJ1-5	CASSLQGNNQPQHF	TGTGCCAGCAGTTTACAGGGAAACAATCAGCCCCAGCATTTT
NA	NA	TRBV2	TRBJ2-4	CASRGGGAKNIQYF	TGTGCCAGCAGGGGGGGAGGAGCCAAAAACATTCAGTACTTC
NA	NA	TRBV18	TRBJ1-1	CASSPTKNTEAFF	TGTGCCAGCTCACCGACTAAAAACACTGAAGCTTTCTTT
TRBD2	NA	TRBV7-9	TRBJ2-7	CASSSGTRDYEQYF	TGTGCCAGCAGCTCCGGGACTAGAGACTACGAGCAGTACTTC
TRBD1	NA	TRBV6-5	TRBJ2-7	CASSYSGQGWYEQYF	TGTGCCAGCAGTTACTCGGGACAGGGGTGGTACGAGCAGTACTTC
TRBD1	NA	TRBV4-1	TRBJ2-2	CASSLFGQANTGELFF	TGCGCCAGCAGCCTCTTTGGACAGGCTAACACCGGGGAGCTGTTTTTT
TRBD2	once	TRBV19	TRBJ2-1	CASSMGDSGGNEQFF	TGTGCCAGTAGTATGGGGGATAGCGGGGGGAATGAGCAGTTCTTC